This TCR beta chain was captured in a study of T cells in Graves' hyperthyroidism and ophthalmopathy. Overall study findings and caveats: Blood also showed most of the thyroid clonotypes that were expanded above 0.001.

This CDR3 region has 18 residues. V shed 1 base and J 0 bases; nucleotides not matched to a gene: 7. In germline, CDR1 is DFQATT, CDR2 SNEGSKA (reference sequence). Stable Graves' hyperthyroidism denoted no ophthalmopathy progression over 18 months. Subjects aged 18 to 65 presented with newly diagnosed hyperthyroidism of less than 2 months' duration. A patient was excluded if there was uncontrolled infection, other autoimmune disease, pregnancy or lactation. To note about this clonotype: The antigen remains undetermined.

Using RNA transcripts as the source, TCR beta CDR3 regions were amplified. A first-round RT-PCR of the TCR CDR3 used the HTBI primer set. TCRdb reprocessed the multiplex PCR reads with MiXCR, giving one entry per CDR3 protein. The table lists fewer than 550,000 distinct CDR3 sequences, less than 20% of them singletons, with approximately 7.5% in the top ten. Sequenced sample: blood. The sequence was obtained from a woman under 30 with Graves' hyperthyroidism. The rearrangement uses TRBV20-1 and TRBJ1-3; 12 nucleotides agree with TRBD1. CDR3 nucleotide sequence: TGCAGTGCTAGAGCCGGGACAGGGGGCCCCCGCTCTGGAAACACCATATATTTT. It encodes CSARAGTGGPRSGNTIYF.